This T cell receptor (beta chain) was captured by sequencing in a study of blood T cells in healthy people across ages. Study results and caveats: Unsorted PBMC material precluded a definitive naive versus antigen-experienced comparison.

CDR3 length: 15 residues. V lost 8 bases, J lost 5 bases, and 11 bases stayed unmatched. Regarding this clonotype: Its antigen is undetermined.

The second PCR ran roughly 7 to 11 cycles with a sample-barcoded 5' primer and J-beta primers. From the 5' RACE reads, TCRdb called clonotypes with MiXCR, one entry per CDR3 protein. The sample has more than 1,000,000 distinct CDR3 sequences, around 25% seen once; the top ten hold around 0.7%. The sample also formed part of further work on T cells of mothers and their children.

The sample was blood. The V gene is TRBV12-3 or TRBV12-4, the J gene TRBJ2-1; TRBD2 agrees at 8 bases. The origin of this receptor is a girl aged 2 to 9 in good health. The CDR3 coding sequence is TGTGCCAGCGCTGGCCGGGAGGGCGTCCACAATGAGCAGTTCTTC. Its protein product is CASAGREGVHNEQFF.